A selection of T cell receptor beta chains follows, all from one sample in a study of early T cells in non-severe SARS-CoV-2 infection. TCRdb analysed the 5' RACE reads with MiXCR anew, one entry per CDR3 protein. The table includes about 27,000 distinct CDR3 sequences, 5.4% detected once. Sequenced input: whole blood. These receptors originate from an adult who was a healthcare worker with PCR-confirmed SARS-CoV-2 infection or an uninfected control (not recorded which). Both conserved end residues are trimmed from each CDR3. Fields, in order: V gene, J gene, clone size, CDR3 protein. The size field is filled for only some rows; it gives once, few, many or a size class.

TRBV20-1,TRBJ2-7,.,SAREAGRDSYEQY
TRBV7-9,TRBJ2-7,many,ASSTIRSYEQY
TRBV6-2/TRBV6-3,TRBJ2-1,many,ASSYGGTLFSYNEQF
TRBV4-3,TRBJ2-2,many,ASSQDRGNTGELF
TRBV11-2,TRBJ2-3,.,ASSLGASGRYWADTQY
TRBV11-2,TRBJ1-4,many,ASSLAAVPNEKLF
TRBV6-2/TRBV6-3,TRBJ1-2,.,ASSYSPGTGRGNVYGYT
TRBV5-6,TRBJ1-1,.,ASSAGQGLKTEAF
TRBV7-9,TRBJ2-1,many,ASSHSNEQF
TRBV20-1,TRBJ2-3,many,SAWQLSTDTQY
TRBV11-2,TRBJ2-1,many,ASSLLAGGFNEQF
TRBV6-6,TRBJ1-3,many,ASSYSPYSGNTIY
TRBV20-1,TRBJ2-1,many,SARSRTSGKSSYNEQF
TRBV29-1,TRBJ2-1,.,SGYRAPNEQF
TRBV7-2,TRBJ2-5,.,ASSPGTSGKETQY
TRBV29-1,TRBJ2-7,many,SVQGYEQY
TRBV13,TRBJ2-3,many,ASSISGGAWDTQY
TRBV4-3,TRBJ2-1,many,ASSKEGSAYNEQF
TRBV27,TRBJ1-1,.,ASSLLGPSGTEAF
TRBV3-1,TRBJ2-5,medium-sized,ASSQRGETQY
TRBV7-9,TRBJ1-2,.,ASNPQTGGYGYT
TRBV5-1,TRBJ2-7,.,ASSYTREDEQY
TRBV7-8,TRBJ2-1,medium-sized,ASSARAVGAGAQGSYNEQF
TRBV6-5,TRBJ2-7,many,ASRTAYEQY
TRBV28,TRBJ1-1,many,ASSLKNRLGGVNTEAF
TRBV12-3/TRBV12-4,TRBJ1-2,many,ASSAEGQGAGGYT